This TCR beta chain was sequenced during a study of T cell responses to AZD1222 COVID-19 vaccine. The protocol was immunoSEQ multiplex PCR, while the TCRdb copy is restricted to in-frame clones and leaves out a portion. The sample yields around 100,000 clones, more than 75% seen once. The trim removed 4 bases at V and 5 bases at J, leaving 21 bases unmatched. The CDR3 sequence is 21 residues long. Germline CDR1 is SGHRS and CDR2 is YFSETQ. This clone was counted a few times. The chain uses TRBV5-1 and TRBJ2-5, with TRBD2 matching over 15 bases. This sequence was found in an adult in good health. The sample consisted of peripheral blood, taken on day 0 of AZD1222 vaccination. The CDR3 reads CASSLGLAGGTWLRGLETQYF. The CDR3 region has the DNA TGCGCCAGCAGCCTGGGACTAGCGGGAGGCACGTGGCTTCGGGGCTTGGAGACCCAGTACTTC.